This T cell receptor (beta chain) came from a study of blood T cell repertoires in COVID-19. Overall study context: The origin of the acute and convalescent COVID-19 samples was the United States, Italy and Spain.

TCRdb's table, derived via immunoSEQ multiplex PCR, lists solely in-frame clones and lacks some. The data contain some 60,000 clones, over 75% of them singletons. The V gene's germline CDR1 is WSHSY and CDR2 SAAADI. The CDR3 runs to 16 residues. V was pared by 3 bases and J by 2 bases, with 8 bases of the junction left unmatched. The chain recombines TRBV10-2 with TRBJ2-3; 7 bases fit TRBD2. The TCR was taken from a human donor in a cohort sampled during active COVID-19. Sample: peripheral blood. DNA for the CDR3: TGCGCCAGCAGTGACGGGGGGTTAAAACACACAGATACGCAGTATTTT. It encodes CASSDGGLKHTDTQYF.